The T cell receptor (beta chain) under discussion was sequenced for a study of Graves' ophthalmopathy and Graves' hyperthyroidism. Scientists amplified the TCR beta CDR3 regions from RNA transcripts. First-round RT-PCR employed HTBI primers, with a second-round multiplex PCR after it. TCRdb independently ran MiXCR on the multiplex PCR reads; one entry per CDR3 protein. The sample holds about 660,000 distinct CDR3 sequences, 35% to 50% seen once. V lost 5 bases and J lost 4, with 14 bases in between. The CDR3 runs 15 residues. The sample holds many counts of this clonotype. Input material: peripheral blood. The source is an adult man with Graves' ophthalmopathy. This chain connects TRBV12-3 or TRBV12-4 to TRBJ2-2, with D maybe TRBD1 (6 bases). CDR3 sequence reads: CASSLRGLSTGELFF. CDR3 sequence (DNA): TGTGCCAGCAGTCTCAGGGGCTTAAGCACCGGGGAGCTGTTTTTT.